The subject of this entry is one T cell receptor (beta chain). This CDR3 has 14 residues. Germline CDR1 and CDR2: SGHTA and FQGNSA. Trimming cost V 5 bases and J 6 bases; bases outside gene matches: 8. Methotrexate plus calcineurin inhibitor accompanied controls' myeloablative marrow transplants; sampling was 1 year later. The method was immunoSEQ multiplex PCR; TCRdb's version includes in-frame clones alone and lacks a portion of them. The sample contains roughly 9,900 clones, 88% of which appear only once. This record belongs to a study of T cells after posttransplantation cyclophosphamide. The receptor was derived from a male patient aged 30 to 40 who received an allogeneic stem cell transplant from an unrelated donor, was CMV-positive, and had no GVHD. A share of the T cells may be of graft donor origin. The source material was PBMCs, sampled after an allogeneic stem cell transplant with a calcineurin inhibitor and methotrexate. V and J are TRBV7-2 and TRBJ2-7, with 9 nucleotides matching TRBD1. The CDR3 nucleotides read TGTGCCAGCAGCAAGACAGGGGGTGGAAGCGAGCAGTACGTC. Amino acids: CASSKTGGGSEQYV.